The 23 T cell receptor beta chains given below trace back to one sample, sequenced in a study of cytomegalovirus exposure and HLA in healthy donors. The PCR employed 60 Vbeta primers together with 13 Jbeta primers. Some clones are missing from TCRdb's copy, which holds only in-frame ones; the method was immunoSEQ multiplex PCR. In the table there are roughly 120,000 clones, 69% of which are singletons. Sequenced sample: PBMCs. These receptors were taken from a woman in her 70s in good health and CMV-seropositive.

The gene calls are TRBV7-9 and TRBJ2-3, with D possibly being TRBD1 (6 bases). Germline CDR1 reads SEHNR; CDR2 reads FQNEAQ (reference sequence). V was shortened by 5 bases and J by 2 bases, with 11 bases between the two germline ends. The CDR3 is made up of 14 amino acids. The CDR3 bases are TGTGCCAGCAGCCCTAGGACAGTCACAGATACGCAGTATTTT. Translating gives CASSPRTVTDTQYF.

The chain employs TRBV7-6 and TRBJ2-1; 10 bases line up with TRBD2. Germline V gene sequence: CDR1 SGHVS, CDR2 FNYEAQ. V lost 5 bases and J lost 6; bases outside the gene matches: 13. The CDR3 is 17 residues long. CDR3 nucleotide sequence: TGTGCCAGCAGCCTCGCTAGCGGGGGTATATTGGTCAATGAGCAGTTCTTC. Protein sequence: CASSLASGGILVNEQFF.

The chain couples TRBV20-1 to TRBJ2-7; 8 bases are a match to TRBD2. This CDR3 has 11 residues. Germline lookup yields CDR1 DFQATT and CDR2 SNEGSKA (reference sequence). The V gene end was trimmed by 3 bases and the J gene end by 6 bases; junction bases not matched to a gene: 1. The CDR3 spells CSASGGGEQYF. In DNA form, the CDR3 reads TGCAGTGCTAGCGGGGGGGGCGAGCAGTACTTC.

The gene calls are TRBV2 and TRBJ2-7, with D perhaps matching TRBD1 (5 bases). The CDR3 contains 15 residues. Trimming stripped 4 bases from V and 0 bases from J, with 13 bases between. Germline V CDR1 and CDR2: SNHLY, FYNNEI. The CDR3 protein is CASSVPGHLSYEQYF. In DNA form, the CDR3 reads TGTGCCAGCAGTGTTCCAGGGCACCTCTCCTACGAGCAGTACTTC.

V gene TRBV7-2 combines with J gene TRBJ2-1; possibly TRBD2 for D (5 bases). Trimming removed 5 bases at V and 5 bases at J, with 13 bases between. This CDR3 comprises 14 residues. Germline assignment: CDR1 SGHTA and CDR2 FQGNSA. The CDR3 sequence is CASSPGLAHNEQFF. In DNA, the CDR3 is TGTGCCAGCAGCCCCGGGCTAGCCCACAATGAGCAGTTCTTC. The variable domain in full, with the rest retrieved from reference TRBV7-2 and TRBJ2-1, is GAGVSQSPSNKVTEKGKDVELRCDPISGHTALYWYRQSLGQGLEFLIYFQGNSAPDKSGLPSDRFSAERTGGSVSTLTIQRTQQEDSAVYLCASSPGLAHNEQFFGPGTRLTVL.

J is TRBJ1-1 and V is TRBV15, with a possible D match to TRBD1 (5 bases). V lost 2 bases to trimming and J lost 5 bases, with 18 bases between them. The CDR3 sequence is 16 residues long. Germline CDR1 and CDR2: LNHNV and YYDKDF (reference sequence). The CDR3 sequence: CATSRRDPGRGTEAFF. For the CDR3, the DNA is TGTGCCACCAGCAGACGTGACCCGGGTCGGGGGACTGAAGCTTTCTTT.

This clone was recorded a few times. The chain couples TRBV4-3 to TRBJ2-1; no definite D call. Germline V lookup: CDR1 LGHNA, CDR2 YSLEER. This CDR3 has 14 amino acids. V lost 4 bases and J lost 6, with 13 bases in between. The CDR3 is CASSPVSLGNEQFF. The DNA of the CDR3 is TGCGCCAGCAGCCCAGTCTCGCTTGGCAATGAGCAGTTCTTC.

The chain links TRBV19 to TRBJ2-5, with TRBD2 identical over 10 bases. Unmatched junction bases numbered 13, after V lost 3 bases and J lost 6 bases. Germline assignment: CDR1 LNHDA and CDR2 SQIVND (reference sequence). The CDR3 contains 17 residues. CDR3 protein: CASSISEVAGGKKTQYF. DNA of the CDR3: TGTGCCAGTAGTATTTCCGAGGTAGCGGGGGGTAAAAAGACCCAGTACTTC. Complete variable domain (other parts from reference TRBV19 and TRBJ2-5): DGGITQSPKYLFRKEGQNVTLSCEQNLNHDAMYWYRQDPGQGLRLIYYSQIVNDFQKGDIAEGYSVSREKKESFPLTVTSAQKNPTAFYLCASSISEVAGGKKTQYFGPGTRLLVL.

V is TRBV30 and J is TRBJ2-7, with TRBD2 matching 11 bases. Germline trimming cut 3 bases from V and 3 bases from J; bases unmatched to any gene: 1. This CDR3 spans 13 amino acids. Germline loops: CDR1 GTSNPN, CDR2 SVGIG (reference sequence). CDR3 sequence (DNA): TGTGCCTGGAGGACTAGCGGGATCTACGAGCAGTACTTC. Its translation is CAWRTSGIYEQYF.

This chain connects TRBV6-5 to TRBJ1-1; 7 bases are shared with TRBD1. CDR1 and CDR2 from the germline V gene are MNHEY and SVGAGI. The CDR3 spans 15 residues. J lost 1 base, V lost 5 bases, and 7 bases had no gene match. The CDR3 coding sequence is TGTGCCAGCAGTATCCAGGGGGTTGGGAACACTGAAGCTTTCTTT. Protein sequence: CASSIQGVGNTEAFF.

The V gene is TRBV10-3, the J gene TRBJ2-5; perhaps TRBD2 as D (6 bases). The V and J ends lost 8 bases and 5 bases respectively, with 12 bases between them. This CDR3 contains 12 residues. In germline, CDR1 is ENHRY, CDR2 SYGVKD. The CDR3 region has the DNA TGTGCCATCGGGGGGTTTGGGGAGACCCAGTACTTC. Translating gives CAIGGFGETQYF.

The chain joins TRBV5-1 to TRBJ2-1; 7 positions match TRBD2. The CDR3 covers 16 residues. Trimming at V came to 0 bases and at J to 6 bases, leaving 9 bases not matched to a gene. Germline V gives CDR1 SGHRS, CDR2 YFSETQ. The CDR3 is CASSLGSGGTLNEQFF. The CDR3 DNA sequence: TGCGCCAGCAGCTTGGGATCCGGGGGGACCCTCAATGAGCAGTTCTTC.

The rearrangement links TRBV2 to TRBJ1-1, with a weak D call TRBD1 (5 bases). The CDR3 runs 13 residues. Germline V gene sequence: CDR1 SNHLY, CDR2 FYNNEI. V lost 7 bases, J lost 0 bases, and 9 bases lay in between. This chain's CDR3 is CASTIQVNTEAFF. The CDR3 DNA reads TGTGCCAGCACCATACAGGTGAACACTGAAGCTTTCTTT.

The V call is TRBV30, the J call TRBJ2-3; TRBD2 matches at 10 bases. CDR1 is GTSNPN and CDR2 is SVGIG in the germline V gene (reference sequence). The CDR3 spans 14 residues. The V segment lost 5 bases and the J segment 4 bases; nucleotides outside the gene matches: 6. CDR3 in DNA: TGTGCCTGGGAAGCGGGGGGGCCGCCAGATACGCAGTATTTT. Amino acids: CAWEAGGPPDTQYF.

The chain links TRBV6-6 to TRBJ1-3; D might be TRBD1 (5 bases). The CDR3 is made up of 15 amino acids. The V end lost 6 bases, the J end lost 2 bases, and 14 bases lay between the germline ends. Germline CDR1 MNHNY, CDR2 SVGAGI (reference sequence). CDR3 DNA: TGTGCCAGCAGCCGGGGGGGATTTACTGGAAACACCATATATTTT. Its translation is CASSRGGFTGNTIYF.

The chain is built from TRBV19 and TRBJ2-6; TRBD1 matches at 9 bases. Germline loops: CDR1 LNHDA, CDR2 SQIVND (reference sequence). V lost 7 bases, J lost 1 base, and 14 bases stayed unmatched. The CDR3 sequence is 19 residues long. CDR3 nucleotides: TGTGCCAGTATTCCCGGGACAGGGTTTTTCGGGTCTGGGGCCAACGTCCTGACTTTC. Protein product: CASIPGTGFFGSGANVLTF. The full variable domain, rest sourced from reference TRBV19 and TRBJ2-6, is DGGITQSPKYLFRKEGQNVTLSCEQNLNHDAMYWYRQDPGQGLRLIYYSQIVNDFQKGDIAEGYSVSREKKESFPLTVTSAQKNPTAFYLCASIPGTGFFGSGANVLTFGAGSRLTVL.

This sequence joins TRBV7-7 and TRBJ2-5; tentative D call: TRBD1 (6 bases). The CDR3 is made up of 13 amino acids. Looked up from germline, CDR1 is SSHAT and CDR2 is FNYEAQ (reference sequence). V lost 5 bases, J lost 3 bases, and 10 bases lay in between. The CDR3 DNA is TGTGCCAGCAGCCAGGGGATCGAAGAGACCCAGTACTTC. Residues: CASSQGIEETQYF.

This clone was counted a single time. This rearrangement joins TRBV29-1 to TRBJ1-2; 7 bases line up with TRBD1. V dropped 7 bases and J dropped 2; count of bases not matched to a gene: 7. Germline CDR1 is SQVTM and CDR2 is ANQGSEA. This CDR3 spans 13 amino acids. DNA for the CDR3: TGCAGCGGGTCGTCACAGGGGAACTATGGCTACACCTTC. This encodes CSGSSQGNYGYTF.

The V gene is TRBV12-5, the J gene TRBJ1-1, with 7 positions matching TRBD1. Germline V gene data show CDR1 as LGHNT and CDR2 as FRNRAP. Trimming cost V 6 bases and J 4 bases; bases outside gene matches: 5. The CDR3 runs to 13 residues. CDR3 DNA sequence: TGTGCTAGTGGCTTGACAGGGAGCACTGAAGCTTTCTTT. The encoded protein is CASGLTGSTEAFF.

The chain employs TRBV10-3 and TRBJ1-3, with D possibly being TRBD1 (6 bases). The CDR3 has 14 amino acids. V lost 6 bases, J lost 2 bases, and 11 bases lay in between. CDR1 is ENHRY and CDR2 is SYGVKD in the germline V gene. CDR3 nucleotide sequence: TGTGCCATCAGAGAAACAGGGACTGGAAACACCATATATTTT. Translating gives CAIRETGTGNTIYF.

The DNA for the CDR3 is TGTGCCAGCAGAACTAGCGAAGATACGCAGTATTTT. This translates into CASRTSEDTQYF. This chain joins TRBV6-5 and TRBJ2-3, with TRBD2 matching 7 bases. CDR1 and CDR2 from the germline V gene are MNHEY and SVGAGI. The V gene end was trimmed by 6 bases and the J gene end by 5 bases; junction bases not matched to a gene: 2. The CDR3 is made up of 12 amino acids.

The V and J genes are TRBV7-2 and TRBJ1-2, with D perhaps TRBD1 (6 bases). The V and J ends lost 5 bases and 2 bases respectively, with 9 bases between them. The germline gives CDR1 SGHTA, CDR2 FQGNSA. The CDR3 is made up of 13 amino acids. In nucleotides, the CDR3 is TGTGCCAGCAGCGGACAGTTGAACTATGGCTACACCTTC. Translated: CASSGQLNYGYTF.

This chain joins TRBV30 and TRBJ2-3; D possibly corresponds to TRBD1 (6 bases). The V end lost 3 bases, the J end lost 0 bases, and 13 bases lay between the germline ends. The CDR3 has 15 residues. Germline loops: CDR1 GTSNPN, CDR2 SVGIG (reference sequence). CDR3 coding DNA: TGTGCCTGGAGACTAGGGGGTTCTAGCACAGATACGCAGTATTTT. It is translated as CAWRLGGSSTDTQYF.